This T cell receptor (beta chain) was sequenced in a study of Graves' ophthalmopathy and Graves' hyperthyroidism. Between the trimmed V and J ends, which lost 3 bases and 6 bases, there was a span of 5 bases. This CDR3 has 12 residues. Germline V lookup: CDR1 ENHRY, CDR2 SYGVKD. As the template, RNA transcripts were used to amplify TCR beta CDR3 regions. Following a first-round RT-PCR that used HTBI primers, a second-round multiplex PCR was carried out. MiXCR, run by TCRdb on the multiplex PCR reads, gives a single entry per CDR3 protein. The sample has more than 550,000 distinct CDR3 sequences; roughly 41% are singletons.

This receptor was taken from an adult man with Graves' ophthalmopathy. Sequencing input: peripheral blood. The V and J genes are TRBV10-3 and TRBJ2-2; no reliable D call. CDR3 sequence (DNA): TGTGCCATCAGTGACTCACCCGGGGAGCTGTTTTTT. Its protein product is CAISDSPGELFF.